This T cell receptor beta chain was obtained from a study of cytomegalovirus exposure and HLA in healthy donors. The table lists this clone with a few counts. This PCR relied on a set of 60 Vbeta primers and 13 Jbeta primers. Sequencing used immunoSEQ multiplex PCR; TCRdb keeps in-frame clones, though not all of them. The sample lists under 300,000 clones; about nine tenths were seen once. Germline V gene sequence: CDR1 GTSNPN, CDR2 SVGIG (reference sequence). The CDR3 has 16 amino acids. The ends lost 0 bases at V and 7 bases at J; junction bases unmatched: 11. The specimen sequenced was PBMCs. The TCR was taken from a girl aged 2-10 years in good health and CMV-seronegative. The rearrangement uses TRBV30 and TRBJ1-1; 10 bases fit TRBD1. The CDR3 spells CAWSVRWGQGTHEAFF. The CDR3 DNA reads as TGTGCCTGGAGTGTAAGGTGGGGACAGGGGACGCATGAAGCTTTCTTT. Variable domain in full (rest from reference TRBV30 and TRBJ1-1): SQTIHQWPATLVQPVGSPLSLECTVEGTSNPNLYWYRQAAGRGLQLLFYSVGIGQISSEVPQNLSASRPQDRQFILSSKKLLLSDSGFYLCAWSVRWGQGTHEAFFGQGTRLTVV.